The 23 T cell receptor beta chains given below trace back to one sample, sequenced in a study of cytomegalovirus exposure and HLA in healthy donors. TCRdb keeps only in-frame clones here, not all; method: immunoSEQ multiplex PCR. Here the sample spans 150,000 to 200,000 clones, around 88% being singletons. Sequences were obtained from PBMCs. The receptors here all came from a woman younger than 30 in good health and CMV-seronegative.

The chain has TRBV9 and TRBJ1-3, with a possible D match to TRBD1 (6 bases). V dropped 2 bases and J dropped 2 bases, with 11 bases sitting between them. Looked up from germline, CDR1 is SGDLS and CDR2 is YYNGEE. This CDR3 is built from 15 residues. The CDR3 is CASSVAGATGNTIYF. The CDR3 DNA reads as TGTGCCAGCAGCGTGGCAGGGGCTACTGGAAACACCATATATTTT.

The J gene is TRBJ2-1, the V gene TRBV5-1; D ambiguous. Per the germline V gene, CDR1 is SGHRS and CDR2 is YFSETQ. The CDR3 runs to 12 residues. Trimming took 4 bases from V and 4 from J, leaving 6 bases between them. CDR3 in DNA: TGCGCCAGCAGCCACACGTACAATGAGCAGTTCTTC. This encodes CASSHTYNEQFF.

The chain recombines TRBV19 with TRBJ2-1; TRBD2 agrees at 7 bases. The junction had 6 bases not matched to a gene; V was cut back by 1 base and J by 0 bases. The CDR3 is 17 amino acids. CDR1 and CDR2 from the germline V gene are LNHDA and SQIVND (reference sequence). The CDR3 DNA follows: TGTGCCAGTAGTATAGGGAATAGCGGGCGCTCCTACAATGAGCAGTTCTTC. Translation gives CASSIGNSGRSYNEQFF.

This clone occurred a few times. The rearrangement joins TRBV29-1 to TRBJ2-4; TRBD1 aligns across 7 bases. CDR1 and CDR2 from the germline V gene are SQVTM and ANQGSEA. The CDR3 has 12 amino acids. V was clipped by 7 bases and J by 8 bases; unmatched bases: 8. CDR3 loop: CSAWITGDIQYF. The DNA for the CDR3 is TGCAGCGCCTGGATTACAGGGGACATTCAGTACTTC.

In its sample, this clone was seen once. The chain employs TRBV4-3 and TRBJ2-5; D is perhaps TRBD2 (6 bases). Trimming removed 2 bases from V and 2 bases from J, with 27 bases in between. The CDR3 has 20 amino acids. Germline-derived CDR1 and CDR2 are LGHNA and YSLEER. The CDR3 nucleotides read TGCGCCAGCAGCCAATTGTTCAAAGAGTCTTGGGGGAGGCCTCAAGAGACCCAGTACTTC. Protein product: CASSQLFKESWGRPQETQYF.

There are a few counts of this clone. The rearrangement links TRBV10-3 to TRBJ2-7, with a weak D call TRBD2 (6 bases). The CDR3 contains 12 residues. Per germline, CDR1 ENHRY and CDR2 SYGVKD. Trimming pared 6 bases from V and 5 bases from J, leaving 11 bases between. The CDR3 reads CAIRVGRNEQYF. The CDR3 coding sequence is TGTGCCATCAGAGTCGGGAGAAACGAGCAGTACTTC.

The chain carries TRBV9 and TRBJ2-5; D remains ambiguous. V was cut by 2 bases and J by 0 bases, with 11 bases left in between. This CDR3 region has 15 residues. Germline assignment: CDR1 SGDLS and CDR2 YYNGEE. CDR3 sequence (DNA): TGTGCCAGCAGCGTTTTTGACGGGTACCAAGAGACCCAGTACTTC. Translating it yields CASSVFDGYQETQYF. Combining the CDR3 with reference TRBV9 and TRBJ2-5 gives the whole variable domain DSGVTQTPKHLITATGQRVTLRCSPRSGDLSVYWYQQSLDQGLQFLIQYYNGEERAKGNILERFSAQQFPDLHSELNLSSLELGDSALYFCASSVFDGYQETQYFGPGTRLLVL.

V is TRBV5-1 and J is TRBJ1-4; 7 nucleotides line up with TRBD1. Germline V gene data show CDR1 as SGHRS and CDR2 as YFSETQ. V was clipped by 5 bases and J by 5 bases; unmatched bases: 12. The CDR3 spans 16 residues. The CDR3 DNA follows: TGCGCCAGCAGTGGTGCCCAGGGGGTCCCGAATGAAAAACTGTTTTTT. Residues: CASSGAQGVPNEKLFF.

DNA of the CDR3: TGTGCCAGCAGTTTATGGGCGGGGGGGCAAGAAGAGCAGTTCTTC. This codes for CASSLWAGGQEEQFF. This rearrangement joins TRBV27 to TRBJ2-1; TRBD2 matches 9 bases. The CDR3 has 15 amino acids. The V gene's germline CDR1 is MNHEY and CDR2 SMNVEV (reference sequence). J gave up 10 bases and V 1 base, and 8 bases lay outside the gene matches.

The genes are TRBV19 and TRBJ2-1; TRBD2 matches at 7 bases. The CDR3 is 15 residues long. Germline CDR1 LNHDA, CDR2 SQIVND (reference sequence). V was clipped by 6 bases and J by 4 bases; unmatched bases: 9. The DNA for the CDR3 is TGTGCCAGTAGCGTACGGGACTACCCATACAATGAGCAGTTCTTC. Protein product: CASSVRDYPYNEQFF.

CDR3 nucleotide sequence: TGTGCCAGCAGCTCCCTAGCGGCTGCATACAATGAGCAGTTCTTC. It is translated as CASSSLAAAYNEQFF. The gene calls are TRBV7-9 and TRBJ2-1, with 7 bases aligning to TRBD2. With V trimmed by 4 bases and J by 4 bases, 7 bases remained unmatched. Germline assignment: CDR1 SEHNR and CDR2 FQNEAQ (reference sequence). There are 15 residues in the CDR3.

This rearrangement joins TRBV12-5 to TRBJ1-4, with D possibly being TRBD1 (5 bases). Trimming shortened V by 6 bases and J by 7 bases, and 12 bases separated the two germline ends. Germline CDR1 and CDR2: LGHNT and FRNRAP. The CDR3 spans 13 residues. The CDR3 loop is CASGRGWGEKLFF. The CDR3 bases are TGTGCTAGTGGAAGGGGATGGGGTGAAAAACTGTTTTTT.

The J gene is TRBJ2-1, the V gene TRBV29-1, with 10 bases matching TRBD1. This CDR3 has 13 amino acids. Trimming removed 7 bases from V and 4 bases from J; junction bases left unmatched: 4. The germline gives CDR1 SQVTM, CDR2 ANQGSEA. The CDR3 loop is CSAGQGGYNEQFF. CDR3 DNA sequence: TGCAGCGCCGGACAGGGGGGTTACAATGAGCAGTTCTTC.

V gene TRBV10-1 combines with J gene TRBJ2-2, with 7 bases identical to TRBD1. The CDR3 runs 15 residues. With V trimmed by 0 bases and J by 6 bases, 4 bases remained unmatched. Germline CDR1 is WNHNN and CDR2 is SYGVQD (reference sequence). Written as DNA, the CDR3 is TGCGCCAGCAGTGAGTCGACAGGGTACGCCGGGGAGCTGTTTTTT. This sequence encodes CASSESTGYAGELFF.

In DNA form, the CDR3 reads TGTGCCAGCAGTTACCGGCGGCAGGGTAACGGCTACACCTTC. Protein product: CASSYRRQGNGYTF. The gene calls are TRBV6-5 and TRBJ1-2, with D perhaps matching TRBD1 (5 bases). This CDR3 is 14 amino acids long. The ends were cut back, 2 bases at V and 8 bases at J, with 15 bases in the middle. Germline V gene sequence: CDR1 MNHEY, CDR2 SVGAGI.

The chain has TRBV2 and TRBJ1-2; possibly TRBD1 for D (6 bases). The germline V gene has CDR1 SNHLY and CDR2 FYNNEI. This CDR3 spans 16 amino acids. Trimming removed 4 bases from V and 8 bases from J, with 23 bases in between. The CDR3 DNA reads TGTGCCAGCAGTGGTGTAGGTTTGGAGACAGGCTGGGGCTACACCTTC. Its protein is CASSGVGLETGWGYTF.

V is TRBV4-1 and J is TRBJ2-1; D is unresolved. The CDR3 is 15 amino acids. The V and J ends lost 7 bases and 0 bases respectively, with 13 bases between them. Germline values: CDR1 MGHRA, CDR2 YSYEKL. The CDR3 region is CASTTSLGSYNEQFF. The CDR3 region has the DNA TGCGCCAGCACTACCTCTCTCGGCTCCTACAATGAGCAGTTCTTC.

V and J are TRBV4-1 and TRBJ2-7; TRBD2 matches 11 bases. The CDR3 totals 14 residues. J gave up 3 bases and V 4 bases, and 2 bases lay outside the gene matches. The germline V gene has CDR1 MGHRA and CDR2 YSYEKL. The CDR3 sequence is CASSRLAGLYEQYF. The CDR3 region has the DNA TGCGCCAGCAGCCGACTAGCGGGGCTCTACGAGCAGTACTTC.

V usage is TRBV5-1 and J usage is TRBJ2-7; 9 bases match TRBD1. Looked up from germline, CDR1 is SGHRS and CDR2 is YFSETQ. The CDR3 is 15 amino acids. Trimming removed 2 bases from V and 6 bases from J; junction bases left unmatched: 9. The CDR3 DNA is TGCGCCAGCAGCTTCAGACAGGGGGACCTCTCCGAGCAGTACTTC. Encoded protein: CASSFRQGDLSEQYF. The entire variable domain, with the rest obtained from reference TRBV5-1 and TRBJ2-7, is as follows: KAGVTQTPRYLIKTRGQQVTLSCSPISGHRSVSWYQQTPGQGLQFLFEYFSETQRNKGNFPGRFSGRQFSNSRSEMNVSTLELGDSALYLCASSFRQGDLSEQYFGPGTRLTVT.

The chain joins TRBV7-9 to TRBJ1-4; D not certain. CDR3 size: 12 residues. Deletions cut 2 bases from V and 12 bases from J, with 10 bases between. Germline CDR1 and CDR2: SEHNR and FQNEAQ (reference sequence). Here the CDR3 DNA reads TGTGCCAGCAGCTTAATGCCCGGGGAACTGTTTTTT. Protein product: CASSLMPGELFF.

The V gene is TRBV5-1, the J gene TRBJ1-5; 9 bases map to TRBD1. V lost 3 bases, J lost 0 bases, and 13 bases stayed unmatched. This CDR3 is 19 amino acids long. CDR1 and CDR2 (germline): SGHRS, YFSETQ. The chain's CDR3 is CASSYKVGTGPYSNQPQHF. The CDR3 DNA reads TGCGCCAGCAGCTACAAGGTCGGGACAGGGCCGTATAGCAATCAGCCCCAGCATTTT.

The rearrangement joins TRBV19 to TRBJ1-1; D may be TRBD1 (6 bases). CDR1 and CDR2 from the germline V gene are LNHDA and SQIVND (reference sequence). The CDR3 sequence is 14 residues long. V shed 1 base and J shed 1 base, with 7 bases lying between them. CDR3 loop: CASSIGGQNTEAFF. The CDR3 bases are TGTGCCAGTAGTATAGGGGGACAGAACACTGAAGCTTTCTTT.

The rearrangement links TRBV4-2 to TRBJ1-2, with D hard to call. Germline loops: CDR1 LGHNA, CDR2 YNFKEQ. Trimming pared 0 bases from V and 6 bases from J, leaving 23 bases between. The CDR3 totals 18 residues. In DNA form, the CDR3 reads TGTGCCAGCAGCCAAGATTACGGCGAGGGAGGCGAAGCCGATGGCTACACCTTC. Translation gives CASSQDYGEGGEADGYTF.